One sample yielded the 3 T cell receptor beta chains listed below, sequenced in a study of radiotherapy plus CTLA-4 blockade in lung cancer. Sequencing used immunoSEQ multiplex PCR; TCRdb keeps in-frame clones, though not all of them. There are roughly 100,000 clones in the sample; around 85% occur only once, and 2.4% lies in the top ten. The material was peripheral blood, obtained from a patient treated with radiotherapy plus ipilimumab. The source of these receptors is a human donor with non-small cell lung cancer that progressed on radiotherapy plus ipilimumab. Some clones in this sample may be carry-over from other donors' samples.

J is TRBJ2-5 and V is TRBV6-6, with 9 positions matching TRBD1. CDR1 and CDR2 (germline): MNHNY, SVGAGI (reference sequence). The ends lost 6 bases at V and 5 bases at J; junction bases unmatched: 10. CDR3 size: 15 residues. CDR3 amino acids: CASSQQTGGSETQYF. The CDR3 bases are TGTGCCAGCAGCCAACAGACAGGGGGGTCCGAGACCCAGTACTTC.

This chain uses TRBV9 with TRBJ2-7; no clear D gene. The CDR3 runs to 14 residues. V lost 0 bases to trimming and J lost 2 bases, with 9 bases between them. Per germline, CDR1 SGDLS and CDR2 YYNGEE. CDR3: CASSVEGSAYEQYF. CDR3 nucleotides: TGTGCCAGCAGCGTAGAAGGTTCCGCCTACGAGCAGTACTTC.

In this sample, this clone turned up a few times. The chain is built from TRBV5-1 and TRBJ1-4, with D uncertain. The CDR3 totals 14 residues. V was pared by 0 bases and J by 1 base, with 4 bases between. The V gene's germline CDR1 is SGHRS and CDR2 YFSETQ. CDR3: CASSLEGTNEKLFF. CDR3 bases: TGCGCCAGCAGCTTGGAGGGAACTAATGAAAAACTGTTTTTT.